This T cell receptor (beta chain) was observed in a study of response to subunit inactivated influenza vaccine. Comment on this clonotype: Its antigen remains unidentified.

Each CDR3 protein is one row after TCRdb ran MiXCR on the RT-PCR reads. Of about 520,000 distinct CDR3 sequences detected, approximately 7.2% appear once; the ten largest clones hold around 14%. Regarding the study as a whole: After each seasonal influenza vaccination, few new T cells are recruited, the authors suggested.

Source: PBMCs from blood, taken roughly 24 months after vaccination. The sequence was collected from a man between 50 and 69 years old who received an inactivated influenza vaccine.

The CDR3, as DNA: TGTGCCAGCAGCTTAGGTCAGGCACATGCCGGGGAGCTGTTTTTT. Translated, it gives CASSLGQAHAGELFF. The genes are TRBV7-8 and TRBJ2-2; D is unresolved. V lost 1 base and J lost 6, with 12 bases in between. CDR3 length equals 15 residues. Per the germline V gene, CDR1 is SGHVS and CDR2 is FQNEAQ.